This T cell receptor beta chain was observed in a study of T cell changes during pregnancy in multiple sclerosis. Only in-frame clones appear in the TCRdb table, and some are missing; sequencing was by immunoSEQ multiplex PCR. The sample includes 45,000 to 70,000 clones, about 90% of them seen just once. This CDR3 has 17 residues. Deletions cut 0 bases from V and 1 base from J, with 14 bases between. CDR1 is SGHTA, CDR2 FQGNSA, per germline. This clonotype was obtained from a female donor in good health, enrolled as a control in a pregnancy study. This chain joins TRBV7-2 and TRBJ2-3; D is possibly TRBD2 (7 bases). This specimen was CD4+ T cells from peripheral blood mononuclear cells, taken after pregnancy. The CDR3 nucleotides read TGTGCCAGCAGCTTAGCCCCCAGGGGAGGGGGCACAGATACGCAGTATTTT. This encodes CASSLAPRGGGTDTQYF.